This T cell receptor (beta chain) emerged from a study of Ad26.COV2.S vaccination and SARS-CoV-2 variants. The overall study: Donor was assigned to the Ad26.COV2.S arm of trial COV1001. Donor got 5x10^10 or 1x10^11 viral particles of Ad26.COV2.S.

Assay used: immunoSEQ multiplex PCR; TCRdb lists only in-frame clones, some missing. The profile shows around 350,000 clones, 70% to 90% of them singletons. The CDR3 loop spans 13 amino acids. V lost 8 bases, J lost 5 bases, and 7 bases stayed unmatched. CDR1 and CDR2 from the germline V gene are MNHEY and SVGAGI. Treatment of the sample: 15 to 20 received Ad26.COV2.S at low or high dose, single or two shots; about five received placebo; per-sample allocation not given. Sampling happened 63 days after the first vaccine or placebo injection. What was given as vaccine was an Ad26 vector encoding Wuhan-strain SARS-CoV-2 spike.

The clonotype was recovered from a person between 18 and 65 years old who received the Ad26.COV2.S COVID-19 vaccine or a placebo. The sequencing used peripheral blood, collected in a trial of Ad26.COV2.S vaccine versus placebo. V gene TRBV6-5 combines with J gene TRBJ2-7; 9 bases agree with TRBD1. CDR3 loop: CASEQGARDEQYF. The CDR3 bases are TGTGCCAGCGAACAGGGGGCTAGGGACGAGCAGTACTTC.